This T cell receptor beta chain was profiled in a study of blood T cell repertoires in COVID-19. Study background: Specimens from acute and convalescent COVID-19 originated in the United States, Italy and Spain.

Sequenced by immunoSEQ multiplex PCR; TCRdb stores in-frame clones only, minus some. The table includes about 310,000 clones, 90% detected once. CDR1 SGHDT and CDR2 YYEEEE come from the germline V gene. This CDR3 is 12 amino acids long. Deletions cut 2 bases from V and 7 bases from J, with 9 bases between. This rearrangement joins TRBV5-6 to TRBJ1-1; the D gene is possibly TRBD1 (5 bases). This sequence originates from a woman between 35 and 50 years old with COVID-19, enrolled during active disease. Sequencing was carried out using peripheral blood. The CDR3 spells CASSLNRIEAFF. The DNA for the CDR3 is TGTGCCAGCAGCTTAAACAGGATTGAAGCTTTCTTT.